The clone carrying this T cell receptor (beta chain) was observed once. This record belongs to a study of blood T cell repertoires in COVID-19. How the authors handled the data: Reference gene primer amplification in the assay estimated nucleated cell counts. The protocol was immunoSEQ multiplex PCR, while the TCRdb copy is restricted to in-frame clones and leaves out a portion. Clone size and the V and J calls come from that table; the DNA yielded D and trimming. Among around 160,000 clones, more than 80% were seen once, and the ten largest hold around 2%. Recruited during active infection, patients (from Seattle) were subsequently followed longitudinally. This CDR3 has 14 amino acids. From germline, CDR1 is LGHDT and CDR2 YNNKEL (reference sequence). V gave up 5 bases and J gave up 4 bases, with 12 bases separating them.

The sequenced material came from peripheral blood. The V gene is TRBV3-1 (or the pseudogene TRBV3-2), the J gene TRBJ1-5; D ambiguous. The clonotype comes from a woman in her fifties or sixties with COVID-19, enrolled during active disease. CDR3 loop: CASSSRHQNQPQHF. The CDR3 coding sequence is TGTGCCAGCAGCTCCCGACACCAGAATCAGCCCCAGCATTTT.